These 24 T cell receptor beta chains originate from one sample sequenced in a study of blood T cell repertoires in COVID-19. Measured with immunoSEQ multiplex PCR; TCRdb has only the in-frame clones, and not every one. Among 200,000 to 250,000 clones listed, around 80% were seen once. Sequencing was performed on peripheral blood. The receptors were sampled from a woman of 80 years or more with acute or convalescent COVID-19.

The chain employs TRBV15 and TRBJ1-2, with 8 bases lining up with TRBD1. The CDR3 covers 15 residues. J was trimmed by 8 bases and V by 6 bases; bases with no gene match: 14. CDR1 LNHNV and CDR2 YYDKDF come from the germline V gene (reference sequence). The DNA for the CDR3 is TGTGCCACCAGGGAATACCAGGGGGCAACGGGGGGCTACACCTTC. Protein sequence: CATREYQGATGGYTF. Based on the CDR3 plus reference TRBV15 and TRBJ1-2, the full variable domain is DAMVIQNPRYQVTQFGKPVTLSCSQTLNHNVMYWYQQKSSQAPKLLFHYYDKDFNNEADTPDNFQSRRPNTSFCFLDIRSPGLGDTAMYLCATREYQGATGGYTFGSGTRLTVV.

J is TRBJ1-2 and V is TRBV4-3, with D unclear. V dropped 0 bases and J dropped 7 bases, with 12 bases sitting between them. The germline V gene has CDR1 LGHNA and CDR2 YSLEER. The CDR3 has 14 amino acids. As DNA, the CDR3 is TGCGCCAGCAGCCAAGATTCGGACTCAACTGGCTACACCTTC. Its protein product is CASSQDSDSTGYTF.

The chain uses TRBV7-8 and TRBJ1-1, with D tentatively TRBD1 (5 bases). Germline values: CDR1 SGHVS, CDR2 FQNEAQ. V lost 3 bases, J lost 4 bases, and 21 bases lay in between. The CDR3 sequence is 17 residues long. The CDR3 DNA sequence: TGTGCCAGCAGCTTCGTGTCCGATGAGTCGGGGGGCACTGAAGCTTTCTTT. It encodes CASSFVSDESGGTEAFF. Full variable domain (rest looked up from reference TRBV7-8 and TRBJ1-1): GAGVSQSPRYKVAKRGQDVALRCDPISGHVSLFWYQQALGQGPEFLTYFQNEAQLDKSGLPSDRFFAERPEGSVSTLKIQRTQQEDSAVYLCASSFVSDESGGTEAFFGQGTRLTVV.

The J gene is TRBJ1-1, the V gene TRBV11-3; D not resolved. The V gene lost 1 base and the J gene lost 3 bases, with 12 bases spanning the gap. Germline-derived CDR1 and CDR2 are SGHNT and YENEEA. This CDR3 region has 15 residues. This CDR3 is CASSLGPGWDTEAFF. The CDR3 nucleotides are TGTGCCAGCAGCTTAGGTCCGGGATGGGACACTGAAGCTTTCTTT.

This chain joins TRBV13 and TRBJ1-5; the D is unclear. The V end lost 3 bases, the J end lost 0 bases, and 3 bases lay between the germline ends. In germline, CDR1 is PRHDT, CDR2 FYEKMQ (reference sequence). The CDR3 covers 13 residues. In nucleotides, the CDR3 is TGTGCCAGCAGCTTTTATAGCAATCAGCCCCAGCATTTT. The encoded protein is CASSFYSNQPQHF.

CDR3 amino acids: CATSRDPAGFTDTQYF. CDR3 coding DNA: TGTGCCACCAGCAGAGATCCAGCGGGGTTCACAGATACGCAGTATTTT. The rearrangement uses TRBV15 and TRBJ2-3, with 7 bases matching TRBD2. Trimming cost V 0 bases and J 2 bases; bases outside gene matches: 5. The CDR3 length is 16 residues. Germline lookup yields CDR1 LNHNV and CDR2 YYDKDF (reference sequence).

The rearrangement links TRBV7-9 to TRBJ2-1; 12 bases fit TRBD2. This CDR3 contains 17 residues. V was clipped by 4 bases and J by 8 bases; unmatched bases: 12. Germline values: CDR1 SEHNR, CDR2 FQNEAQ (reference sequence). CDR3 sequence reads: CASSSTTTSGSNYEQFF. DNA of the CDR3: TGTGCCAGCAGCTCAACTACGACTAGCGGGAGTAACTATGAGCAGTTCTTC.

The chain links TRBV10-3 to TRBJ1-5, with TRBD1 matching 9 bases. CDR3 length: 16 residues. CDR1 is ENHRY and CDR2 is SYGVKD in the germline V gene. V was pared by 4 bases and J by 2 bases, with 6 bases of the junction left unmatched. The CDR3 loop reads CAISATGGDGNQPQHF. CDR3 DNA sequence: TGTGCCATCAGTGCCACAGGGGGCGACGGCAATCAGCCCCAGCATTTT.

The chain uses TRBV24-1 and TRBJ2-3, with 10 bases lining up with TRBD1. The ends lost 4 bases at V and 8 bases at J; junction bases unmatched: 11. The CDR3 extends over 16 amino acids. The germline CDR1 and CDR2 sequences are KGHDR and SFDVKD. The CDR3 region is CATSDRTVGTGVTQYF. Written as DNA, the CDR3 is TGTGCCACCAGTGACCGGACCGTCGGGACAGGGGTTACGCAGTATTTT.

The chain is built from TRBV30 and TRBJ1-2; tentative D call: TRBD1 (5 bases). The germline CDR1 and CDR2 sequences are GTSNPN and SVGIG (reference sequence). Trimming pared 4 bases from V and 0 bases from J, leaving 9 bases between. CDR3 length: 13 amino acids. CDR3 in DNA: TGTGCCTGGACAATAGGGGCTAACTATGGCTACACCTTC. Its protein is CAWTIGANYGYTF.

The chain recombines TRBV5-1 with TRBJ1-4; 8 nucleotides match TRBD1. Germline-derived CDR1 and CDR2 are SGHRS and YFSETQ. The CDR3 is 15 residues long. Trimming cost V 0 bases and J 3 bases; bases outside gene matches: 1. The CDR3 DNA follows: TGCGCCAGCAGCTTGGTACAGGGGGCTAATGAAAAACTGTTTTTT. Translating it yields CASSLVQGANEKLFF.

V gene TRBV29-1 combines with J gene TRBJ1-2; no definite D call. The germline CDR1 and CDR2 sequences are SQVTM and ANQGSEA. This CDR3 is 13 amino acids long. V lost 5 bases, J lost 4 bases, and 14 bases lay in between. The CDR3 bases are TGCAGCGTTTCAAACAGCAATTCCTATGGCTACACCTTC. It encodes CSVSNSNSYGYTF.

V gene TRBV6-5 combines with J gene TRBJ2-3; 13 nucleotides line up with TRBD2. The CDR3 is 16 amino acids. V shed 2 bases, J shed 3 bases, and the junction held 2 bases outside the gene matches. The V gene's germline CDR1 is MNHEY and CDR2 SVGAGI. The CDR3 loop reads CASSYGLAGVTDTQYF. The CDR3 DNA sequence: TGTGCCAGCAGTTACGGACTAGCGGGAGTGACAGATACGCAGTATTTT.

This clone was seen once. The V and J genes are TRBV6-5 and TRBJ2-3; maybe TRBD2 (6 bases). The CDR3 loop spans 14 amino acids. V was cut by 5 bases and J by 2 bases, with 11 bases left in between. Germline V gene data show CDR1 as MNHEY and CDR2 as SVGAGI. The CDR3 DNA follows: TGTGCCAGCAGTCCCGGGGGAAACACAGATACGCAGTATTTT. Protein product: CASSPGGNTDTQYF.

The chain couples TRBV29-1 to TRBJ2-6, with TRBD1 matching over 9 bases. With V trimmed by 0 bases and J by 4 bases, 4 bases remained unmatched. Germline V gene data show CDR1 as SQVTM and CDR2 as ANQGSEA. CDR3 length: 16 amino acids. This CDR3 is CSVEEQGATGANVLTF. DNA of the CDR3: TGCAGCGTTGAAGAACAGGGGGCGACGGGGGCCAACGTCCTGACTTTC.

The chain joins TRBV30 to TRBJ2-3, with 10 bases that match TRBD2. J was trimmed by 3 bases and V by 1 base; bases with no gene match: 7. CDR3 length: 16 residues. Germline CDR1 GTSNPN, CDR2 SVGIG (reference sequence). The DNA for the CDR3 is TGTGCCTGGAGTGGGCCTAGCGGGGGATTAACAGATACGCAGTATTTT. Amino acids: CAWSGPSGGLTDTQYF.

The chain has TRBV27 and TRBJ1-4; possibly TRBD1 for D (6 bases). Trimming stripped 1 base from V and 3 bases from J, with 9 bases between. This CDR3 has 15 amino acids. CDR1 and CDR2 from the germline V gene are MNHEY and SMNVEV (reference sequence). Written as DNA, the CDR3 is TGTGCCAGCAGTTTATGGGCAGGGGCTAATGAAAAACTGTTTTTT. As protein: CASSLWAGANEKLFF.

This clone occurred a few times. This chain connects TRBV7-2 to TRBJ1-4; maybe TRBD1 (5 bases). V was cut by 5 bases and J by 10 bases, with 14 bases left in between. Germline CDR1 and CDR2: SGHTA and FQGNSA. The CDR3 spans 13 residues. The CDR3 spells CASSEAGMGKLFF. CDR3 sequence (DNA): TGTGCCAGCAGCGAGGCAGGGATGGGAAAACTGTTTTTT. The whole variable domain, remainder taken from reference TRBV7-2 and TRBJ1-4, is GAGVSQSPSNKVTEKGKDVELRCDPISGHTALYWYRQSLGQGLEFLIYFQGNSAPDKSGLPSDRFSAERTGGSVSTLTIQRTQQEDSAVYLCASSEAGMGKLFFGSGTQLSVL.

This chain connects TRBV3-1 (or the pseudogene TRBV3-2) to TRBJ2-2, with a tentative D call TRBD1 (6 bases). V lost 2 bases, J lost 4 bases, and 14 bases lay in between. The CDR3 covers 16 residues. CDR1 is LGHDT and CDR2 is YNNKEL in the germline V gene (reference sequence). CDR3 coding DNA: TGTGCCAGCAGCCAAAACGCCCTAGGGGGCACCGGGGAGCTGTTTTTT. Translated, it gives CASSQNALGGTGELFF.

This clone was counted only a few times. The chain joins TRBV4-3 to TRBJ2-7, with 7 bases identical to TRBD2. Looked up from germline, CDR1 is LGHNA and CDR2 is YSLEER. This CDR3 spans 19 amino acids. Trimming removed 5 bases from V and 3 bases from J; junction bases left unmatched: 22. The CDR3 reads CASSARRLAATLHLYEQYF. The DNA of the CDR3 is TGCGCCAGCAGCGCTCGGCGGCTAGCGGCCACACTACACCTCTACGAGCAGTACTTC.

J is TRBJ2-2 and V is TRBV5-1; no clear D. The CDR3 sequence is 16 residues long. Germline V lookup: CDR1 SGHRS, CDR2 YFSETQ. V shed 0 bases and J shed 3 bases, with 12 bases lying between them. CDR3 coding DNA: TGCGCCAGCAGCTTGGATGGTAGCTCCGACACCGGGGAGCTGTTTTTT. Protein: CASSLDGSSDTGELFF.

A word on this clone: The same CDR3 arises from other DNA sequences in this sample as well. V and J are TRBV12-3 or TRBV12-4 and TRBJ1-1; no reliable D call. V was cut by 2 bases and J by 0 bases, with 4 bases left in between. This CDR3 has 13 amino acids. The CDR3 protein is CASSLSLNTEAFF. CDR3 bases: TGTGCCAGCAGTTTAAGCCTGAACACTGAAGCTTTCTTT.

This clone has just one count. V and J are TRBV6-5 and TRBJ1-2; 12 nucleotides line up with TRBD1. The CDR3 length is 15 residues. Looked up from germline, CDR1 is MNHEY and CDR2 is SVGAGI. V gave up 5 bases and J gave up 8 bases; unmatched junction bases: 9. DNA for the CDR3: TGTGCCAGCAGTCCCCGGGACAGGGGGCTGAAGGGCTACACCTTC. Its translation: CASSPRDRGLKGYTF.

The rearrangement links TRBV3-1 (or the pseudogene TRBV3-2) to TRBJ2-7, with D tentatively TRBD1 (7 bases). Germline values: CDR1 LGHDT, CDR2 YNNKEL (reference sequence). This CDR3 has 15 residues. V was trimmed by 4 bases and J by 0 bases, leaving 13 bases between them. The CDR3 loop reads CASSPLRGASYEQYF. The CDR3, as DNA: TGTGCCAGCAGCCCCCTCAGGGGGGCCTCCTACGAGCAGTACTTC.